These 3 T cell receptor beta chains were sequenced from one sample in a study of cytomegalovirus exposure and HLA in healthy donors. The PCR contained 60 Vbeta and 13 Jbeta primers. Data came from immunoSEQ multiplex PCR; TCRdb stores just in-frame clones and leaves some out. The sample has roughly 190,000 clones, over 70% seen once. Sequenced material: PBMCs. The receptors originated from a man aged 25 to 45 in good health and CMV-seronegative.

The V gene is TRBV19, the J gene TRBJ1-1, with D possibly matching TRBD1 (5 bases). Germline loops: CDR1 LNHDA, CDR2 SQIVND (reference sequence). CDR3 length equals 14 residues. V gave up 5 bases and J gave up 2 bases, with 12 bases separating them. Here the CDR3 DNA reads TGTGCCAGTAGTCTCGGGGGATATAACACTGAAGCTTTCTTT. Translation gives CASSLGGYNTEAFF.

The V and J genes are TRBV7-8 and TRBJ2-1; D may be TRBD2 (6 bases). In germline, CDR1 is SGHVS, CDR2 FQNEAQ. Trimming stripped 2 bases from V and 0 bases from J, with 8 bases between. The CDR3 runs to 15 residues. The CDR3 is CASSLRGSSYNEQFF. The CDR3 nucleotides are TGTGCCAGCAGCTTACGGGGGAGCTCCTACAATGAGCAGTTCTTC.

The rearrangement links TRBV5-1 to TRBJ1-4; possibly TRBD1 for D (6 bases). The CDR3 spans 15 residues. Germline CDR1 is SGHRS and CDR2 is YFSETQ. The ends were cut back, 2 bases at V and 1 base at J, with 9 bases in the middle. CDR3 in DNA: TGCGCCAGCAGCTTTCCGACAGGAACTAATGAAAAACTGTTTTTT. This translates into CASSFPTGTNEKLFF.